This TCR beta chain was obtained from a study of shared clonotypes between healthy human individuals. A single count supports this clone. The antigen remains unidentified. The CDR3 runs 19 residues. With 1 base clipped from V and 5 bases from J, the junction kept 14 bases outside the gene matches. The germline CDR1 and CDR2 sequences are MGHRA and YSYEKL. The CD4+ fraction was divided into a CD45RA+ naive subset and a CD45RA-negative memory subset. Repertoires were generated with immunoSEQ multiplex PCR, while TCRdb's copy carries only in-frame clones and drops some. The sample has some 2.1 million clones, 90% to 95% seen once; the top ten hold 0.13%. General observations from the study: It was observed that roughly 4.8% of naive CD4 clonotypes were shared across a handful of donors.

Sequencing was carried out using naive CD4+ T cells sorted from blood. Subset defined: CD45RA+ positively selected. J is TRBJ2-1 and V is TRBV4-1, with 10 nucleotides matching TRBD2. The TCR originated in a man between 18 and 35 years old in good health. CDR3 residues: CASSQVGGRSSGGNNEQFF. CDR3 DNA sequence: TGCGCCAGCAGCCAAGTGGGCGGTAGGTCTAGCGGGGGTAACAATGAGCAGTTCTTC.